This T cell receptor (beta chain) was sequenced in a study of blood T cell repertoires in COVID-19. Study context: Sites across the United States, Italy and Spain contributed samples from acute and convalescent COVID-19. Sample material is recorded as cDNA or gDNA derived from T cells, B-cell-depleted T cells, or PBMCs.

This clone was detected only once. Method: immunoSEQ multiplex PCR; TCRdb's copy keeps in-frame clones and lacks some. This table holds 250,000 to 350,000 clones, approximately 83% found once. The V gene's germline CDR1 is SEHNR and CDR2 FQNEAQ (reference sequence). V gave up 5 bases and J gave up 6 bases; unmatched junction bases: 5. The CDR3 sequence is 14 residues long. The chain couples TRBV7-9 to TRBJ1-4, with 8 bases fitting TRBD1. The TCR originated in a woman under 40 who had recovered from COVID-19. Material: PBMCs or T cells enriched from blood (not recorded which). Here the CDR3 reads CASSQTGQDEKLFF. Here the CDR3 DNA reads TGTGCCAGCAGCCAAACGGGACAGGATGAAAAACTGTTTTTT.